The entry that follows covers one T cell receptor (beta chain) sequence. What it binds is not known. TCRdb reprocessed the 5' RACE reads, with one entry per CDR3 protein and no DNA. The listing records approximately 550,000 distinct CDR3 sequences. This sample was included in a study of T cells expressing NK-cell markers. The germline V gene encodes CDR1 MNHNS and CDR2 SASEGT. The CDR3 runs 15 residues. Study results and limitations: The HCMV specificity of the expanded NKG2C+ T cell clones stayed unresolved. Each of over 5 donors carried dominant NKG2C+ clonotypes accounting for roughly 1.0-7.5% of CD8+ T cells. Leadership of the CD3+CD56-NKG2C+ fraction also belonged to these clonotypes in several donors.

Sequenced input: blood T cells: a sorted CD56 or NKG2C T cell subset, CD4+ or CD8+ T cells, or bulk PBMC T cells (not recorded which). The chain has TRBV6-1 and TRBJ2-5; TCRdb indicates TRBD2, and absent DNA this call remains unverified. The sequence came from a man between 18 and 29 years old in good health. The CDR3 protein is CASTQLVAGKETQYF.